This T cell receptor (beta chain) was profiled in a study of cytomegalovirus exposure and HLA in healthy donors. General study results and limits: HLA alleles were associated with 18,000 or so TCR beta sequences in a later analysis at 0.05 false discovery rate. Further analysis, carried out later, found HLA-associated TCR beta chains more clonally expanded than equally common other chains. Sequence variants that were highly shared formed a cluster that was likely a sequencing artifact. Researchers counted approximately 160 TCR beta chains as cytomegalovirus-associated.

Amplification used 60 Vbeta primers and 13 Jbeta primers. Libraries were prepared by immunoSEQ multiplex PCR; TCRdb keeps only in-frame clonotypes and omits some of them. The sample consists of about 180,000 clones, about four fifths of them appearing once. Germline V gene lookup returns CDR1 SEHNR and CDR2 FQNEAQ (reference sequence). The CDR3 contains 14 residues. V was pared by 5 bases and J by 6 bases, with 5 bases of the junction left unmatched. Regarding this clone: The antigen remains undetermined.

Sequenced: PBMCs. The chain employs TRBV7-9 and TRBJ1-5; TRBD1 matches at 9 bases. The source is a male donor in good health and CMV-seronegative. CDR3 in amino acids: CASSRDREIQPQHF. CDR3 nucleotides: TGTGCCAGCAGCAGGGACAGGGAAATTCAGCCCCAGCATTTT.